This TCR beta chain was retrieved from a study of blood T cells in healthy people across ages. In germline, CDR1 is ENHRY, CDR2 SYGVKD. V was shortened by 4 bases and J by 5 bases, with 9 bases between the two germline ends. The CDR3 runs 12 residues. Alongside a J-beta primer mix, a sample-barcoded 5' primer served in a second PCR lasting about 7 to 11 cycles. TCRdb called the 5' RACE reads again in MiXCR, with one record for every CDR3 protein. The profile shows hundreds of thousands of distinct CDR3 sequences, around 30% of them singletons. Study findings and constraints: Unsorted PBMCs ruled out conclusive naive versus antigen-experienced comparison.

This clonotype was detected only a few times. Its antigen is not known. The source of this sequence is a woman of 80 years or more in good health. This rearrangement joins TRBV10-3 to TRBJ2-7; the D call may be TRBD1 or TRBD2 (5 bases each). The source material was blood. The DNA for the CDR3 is TGTGCCATCAGTGGGGGACCTGACGAGCAGTACTTC. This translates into CAISGGPDEQYF.